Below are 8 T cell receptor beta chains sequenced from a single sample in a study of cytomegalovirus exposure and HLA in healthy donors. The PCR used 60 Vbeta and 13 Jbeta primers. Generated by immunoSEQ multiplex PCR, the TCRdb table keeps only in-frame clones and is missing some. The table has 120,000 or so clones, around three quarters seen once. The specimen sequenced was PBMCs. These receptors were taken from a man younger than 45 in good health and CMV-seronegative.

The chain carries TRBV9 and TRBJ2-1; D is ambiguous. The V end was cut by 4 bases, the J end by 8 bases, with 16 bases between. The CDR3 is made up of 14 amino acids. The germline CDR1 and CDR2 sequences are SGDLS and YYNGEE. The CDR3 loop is CASSRSSSFDEQFF. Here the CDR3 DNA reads TGTGCCAGCAGCCGTAGCTCGAGTTTCGATGAGCAGTTCTTC.

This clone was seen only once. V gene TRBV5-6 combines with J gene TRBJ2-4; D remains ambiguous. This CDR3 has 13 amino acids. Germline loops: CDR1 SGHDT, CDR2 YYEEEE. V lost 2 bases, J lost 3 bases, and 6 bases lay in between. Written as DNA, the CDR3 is TGTGCCAGCAGCTTCCCGGGCAAAAACATTCAGTACTTC. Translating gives CASSFPGKNIQYF.

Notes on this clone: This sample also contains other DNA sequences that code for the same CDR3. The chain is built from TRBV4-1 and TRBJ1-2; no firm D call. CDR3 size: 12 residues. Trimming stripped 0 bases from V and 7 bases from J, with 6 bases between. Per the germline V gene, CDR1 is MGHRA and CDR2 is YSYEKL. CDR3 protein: CASSQDLVGYTF. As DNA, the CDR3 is TGCGCCAGCAGCCAAGACCTTGTTGGCTACACCTTC.

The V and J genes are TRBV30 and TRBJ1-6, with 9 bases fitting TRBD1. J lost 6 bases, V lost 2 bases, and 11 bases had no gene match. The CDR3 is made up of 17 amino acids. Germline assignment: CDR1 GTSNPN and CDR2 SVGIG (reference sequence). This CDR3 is CAWSTTRSDRGNSPLHF. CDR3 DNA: TGTGCCTGGAGTACTACCCGTTCGGACAGGGGTAATTCACCCCTCCACTTT.

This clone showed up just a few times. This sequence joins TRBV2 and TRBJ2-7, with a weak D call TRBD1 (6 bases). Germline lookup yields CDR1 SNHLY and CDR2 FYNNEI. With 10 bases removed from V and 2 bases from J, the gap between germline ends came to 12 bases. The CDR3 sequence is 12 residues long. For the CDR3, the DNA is TGTGCCACCTCCGGGACACCCTACGAGCAGTACTTC. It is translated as CATSGTPYEQYF.

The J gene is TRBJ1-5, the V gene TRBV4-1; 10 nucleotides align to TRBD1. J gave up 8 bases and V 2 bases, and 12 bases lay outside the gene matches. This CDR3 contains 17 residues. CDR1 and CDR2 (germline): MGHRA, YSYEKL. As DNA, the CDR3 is TGCGCCAGCAGCCAACTGCTCCGGGACAGGGGAGGGGAGCCCCAGCATTTT. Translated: CASSQLLRDRGGEPQHF.

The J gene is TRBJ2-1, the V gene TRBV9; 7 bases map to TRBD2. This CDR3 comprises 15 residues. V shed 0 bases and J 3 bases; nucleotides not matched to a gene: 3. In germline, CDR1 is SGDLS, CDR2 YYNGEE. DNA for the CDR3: TGTGCCAGCAGCGTAGGGCTAGCGGTCTACAATGAGCAGTTCTTC. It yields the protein CASSVGLAVYNEQFF.

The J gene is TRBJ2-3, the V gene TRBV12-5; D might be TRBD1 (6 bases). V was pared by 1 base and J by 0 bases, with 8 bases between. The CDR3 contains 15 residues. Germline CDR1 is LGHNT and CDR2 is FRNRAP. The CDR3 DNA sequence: TGTGCTAGTGGTTTGGGCCAGGGGAGCACAGATACGCAGTATTTT. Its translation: CASGLGQGSTDTQYF.